These 32 T cell receptor beta chains were sequenced from one sample in a study of OX40 agonist ivuxolimab in advanced cancers. The repertoire was sequenced with immunoSEQ multiplex PCR; TCRdb's copy has only in-frame clones and lacks some. The sample lists around 62,000 clones, 86% occurring once. The sequences come from CD4+ or CD8+ T cells sorted from blood, collected in a trial of the OX40 agonist ivuxolimab. All receptors come from an adult with an advanced solid tumor such as melanoma, head and neck, liver or kidney cancer.

This clone was detected a few times. V usage is TRBV7-2 and J usage is TRBJ1-5; no definite D call. The V gene lost 3 bases and the J gene lost 5 bases, with 5 bases spanning the gap. The CDR3 runs 12 residues. CDR1 and CDR2 from the germline V gene are SGHTA and FQGNSA. This CDR3 reads CASSFNDQPQHF. CDR3 in DNA: TGTGCCAGCAGCTTTAACGATCAGCCCCAGCATTTT.

The chain joins TRBV7-2 to TRBJ1-2; no clear D gene. The CDR3 consists of 13 residues. Per the germline V gene, CDR1 is SGHTA and CDR2 is FQGNSA. Trimming left V 1 base short and J 3 bases short, with 6 bases between. The CDR3 DNA follows: TGTGCCAGCAGCTTAGGCAGCCACTATGGCTACACCTTC. Translating gives CASSLGSHYGYTF. Looking up the rest from reference TRBV7-2 and TRBJ1-2 gives the full variable domain: GAGVSQSPSNKVTEKGKDVELRCDPISGHTALYWYRQSLGQGLEFLIYFQGNSAPDKSGLPSDRFSAERTGGSVSTLTIQRTQQEDSAVYLCASSLGSHYGYTFGSGTRLTVV.

The chain has TRBV7-9 and TRBJ2-3; D uncertain. The V gene lost 2 bases and the J gene lost 2 bases, with 8 bases spanning the gap. Germline loops: CDR1 SEHNR, CDR2 FQNEAQ (reference sequence). The length of the CDR3 is 14 residues. The CDR3 coding sequence is TGTGCCAGCAGCTTATCCGAGAACACAGATACGCAGTATTTT. Translated, it gives CASSLSENTDTQYF.

V gene TRBV5-6 combines with J gene TRBJ2-5; TRBD1 is a possible D gene (5 bases). Trimming cost V 2 bases and J 2 bases, with 13 bases left between them. The V gene's germline CDR1 is SGHDT and CDR2 YYEEEE. This CDR3 region has 15 residues. In nucleotides, the CDR3 is TGTGCCAGCAGCTTCACCCCCCGGACACAAGAGACCCAGTACTTC. Translating gives CASSFTPRTQETQYF. Combining the CDR3 with reference TRBV5-6 and TRBJ2-5 gives the whole variable domain DAGVTQSPTHLIKTRGQQVTLRCSPKSGHDTVSWYQQALGQGPQFIFQYYEEEERQRGNFPDRFSGHQFPNYSSELNVNALLLGDSALYLCASSFTPRTQETQYFGPGTRLLVL.

V usage is TRBV4-3 and J usage is TRBJ2-7; D is perhaps TRBD2 (6 bases). Deletions cut 0 bases from V and 4 bases from J, with 13 bases between. CDR1 and CDR2 (germline): LGHNA, YSLEER. CDR3 length: 15 residues. The CDR3 here is CASSQDAMGGYEQYF. The CDR3, as DNA: TGCGCCAGCAGCCAAGATGCGATGGGGGGATACGAGCAGTACTTC.

The CDR3 sequence: CSVSLAGVIETQYF. The CDR3 nucleotides read TGCAGCGTCTCACTAGCGGGAGTTATAGAGACCCAGTACTTC. The V call is TRBV29-1, the J call TRBJ2-5; 11 bases agree with TRBD2. The germline V gene encodes CDR1 SQVTM and CDR2 ANQGSEA. The CDR3 runs 14 residues. V was clipped by 6 bases and J by 4 bases; unmatched bases: 7. The full variable domain, rest sourced from reference TRBV29-1 and TRBJ2-5, is SAVISQKPSRDICQRGTSLTIQCQVDSQVTMMFWYRQQPGQSLTLIATANQGSEATYESGFVIDKFPISRPNLTFSTLTVSNMSPEDSSIYLCSVSLAGVIETQYFGPGTRLLVL.

This rearrangement joins TRBV28 to TRBJ2-7, with D tentatively TRBD2 (6 bases). Germline V lookup: CDR1 MDHEN, CDR2 SYDVKM. V dropped 4 bases and J dropped 2 bases, with 15 bases sitting between them. The CDR3 has 15 residues. The CDR3 coding sequence is TGTGCCAGCAGTTCCCCGGGACTCCAGACCTACGAGCAGTACTTC. Its protein product is CASSSPGLQTYEQYF.

The chain joins TRBV28 to TRBJ1-3; D is ambiguous. The V end was cut by 7 bases, the J end by 5 bases, with 12 bases between. This CDR3 spans 13 amino acids. Germline CDR1 and CDR2: MDHEN and SYDVKM. The CDR3 bases are TGTGCCAGCATCGCAGGCGGTAGAAACACCATATATTTT. Its protein product is CASIAGGRNTIYF.

This sequence joins TRBV29-1 and TRBJ2-1; no firm D call. V was trimmed by 3 bases and J by 4 bases, leaving 7 bases between them. The CDR3 spans 12 residues. Germline CDR1 is SQVTM and CDR2 is ANQGSEA. CDR3 sequence (DNA): TGCAGCGTTGATTTGGAATACAATGAGCAGTTCTTC. The encoded protein is CSVDLEYNEQFF.

The chain uses TRBV5-1 and TRBJ1-1; D unclear. Between the trimmed V and J ends, which lost 4 bases and 4 bases, there was a span of 11 bases. Per the germline V gene, CDR1 is SGHRS and CDR2 is YFSETQ. The CDR3 spans 13 residues. This CDR3 is CASSPRTGTEAFF. The DNA of the CDR3 is TGCGCCAGCAGCCCACGGACCGGCACTGAAGCTTTCTTT.

In its sample, this clone was seen once. The chain couples TRBV9 to TRBJ2-2; D is perhaps TRBD2 (6 bases). The CDR3 length is 14 residues. With 3 bases removed from V and 0 bases from J, the gap between germline ends came to 6 bases. CDR1 is SGDLS and CDR2 is YYNGEE in the germline V gene. CDR3 DNA: TGTGCCAGCAGCGGGGACTCGAACACCGGGGAGCTGTTTTTT. Protein sequence: CASSGDSNTGELFF.

DNA of the CDR3: TGCGCCAGCAGTCAAGATCCGGGACAGGGTAATCAGCCCCAGCATTTT. Protein: CASSQDPGQGNQPQHF. This chain connects TRBV5-1 to TRBJ1-5; 9 bases map to TRBD1. The CDR3 is 16 residues long. Germline assignment: CDR1 SGHRS and CDR2 YFSETQ. J was trimmed by 4 bases and V by 5 bases; bases with no gene match: 10.

This clone has a single count. The chain carries TRBV19 and TRBJ2-4, with 12 nucleotides matching TRBD2. This CDR3 has 23 residues. V trimming: 0 bases; J trimming: 0 bases; junction bases outside the gene matches: 18. CDR1 and CDR2 from the germline V gene are LNHDA and SQIVND (reference sequence). DNA of the CDR3: TGTGCCAGTAGTATAGATCCCCCTTTCCCCCCCCTAGCGGGAGGGTTAGCCAAAAACATTCAGTACTTC. Its protein product is CASSIDPPFPPLAGGLAKNIQYF.

The chain links TRBV9 to TRBJ2-7; D call uncertain. CDR1 and CDR2 (germline): SGDLS, YYNGEE. This CDR3 has 14 amino acids. The V end was cut by 3 bases, the J end by 0 bases, with 10 bases between. The CDR3 loop reads CASSETASSYEQYF. In DNA, the CDR3 is TGTGCCAGCAGCGAGACGGCGAGCTCCTACGAGCAGTACTTC.

CDR3 protein: CASSVDSSGGTDTQYF. In nucleotides, the CDR3 is TGCGCCAGCAGTGTAGATTCTAGCGGGGGAACAGATACGCAGTATTTT. J is TRBJ2-3 and V is TRBV4-3, with 10 bases matching TRBD2. Per germline, CDR1 LGHNA and CDR2 YSLEER. The J segment lost 3 bases and the V segment lost 6 bases, leaving 9 bases of the junction unmatched. The CDR3 covers 16 residues.

The rearrangement uses TRBV10-2 and TRBJ2-1; D tentatively reads TRBD1 or TRBD2 (6 bases each). CDR1 and CDR2 from the germline V gene are WSHSY and SAAADI. CDR3 length equals 14 residues. Trimming took 8 bases from V and 12 from J, leaving 23 bases between them. CDR3 residues: CASLGLPPRGRQFF. The CDR3 nucleotides read TGCGCCAGCCTCGGGCTACCTCCCCGGGGGCGGCAGTTCTTC.

The V and J genes are TRBV27 and TRBJ2-1; 13 nucleotides line up with TRBD2. The germline CDR1 and CDR2 sequences are MNHEY and SMNVEV (reference sequence). J lost 10 bases, V lost 5 bases, and 11 bases had no gene match. The CDR3 runs 16 residues. The CDR3 loop reads CASSPTGTSGIGEQFF. CDR3 in DNA: TGTGCCAGCAGTCCCACCGGGACTAGCGGGATTGGCGAGCAGTTCTTC.

The chain couples TRBV10-2 to TRBJ1-1; possibly TRBD1 for D (5 bases). The V end lost 9 bases, the J end lost 0 bases, and 17 bases lay between the germline ends. CDR3 length: 15 residues. CDR1 is WSHSY and CDR2 is SAAADI in the germline V gene. CDR3 DNA: TGCGCCAGTCAACCCTATGAGGGACTGAACACTGAAGCTTTCTTT. Protein product: CASQPYEGLNTEAFF.

The V and J genes are TRBV4-3 and TRBJ2-3, with TRBD2 matching 8 bases. The V gene's germline CDR1 is LGHNA and CDR2 YSLEER. Trimming took 5 bases from V and 6 from J; bases not matched to a gene: 7. The CDR3 loop spans 14 amino acids. CDR3: CASSEAGAGDTQYF. CDR3 sequence (DNA): TGCGCCAGCAGCGAAGCGGGAGCGGGGGATACGCAGTATTTT.

This chain connects TRBV5-1 to TRBJ1-6, with no clear D. Per germline, CDR1 SGHRS and CDR2 YFSETQ. The ends were cut back, 0 bases at V and 7 bases at J, with 11 bases in the middle. The CDR3 covers 15 residues. For the CDR3, the DNA is TGCGCCAGCAGCTTGGATACATCGGGGAATTCACCCCTCCACTTT. It encodes CASSLDTSGNSPLHF.

The rearrangement links TRBV19 to TRBJ2-5; D may correspond to TRBD1 or TRBD2 (6 bases each). This CDR3 region has 15 residues. The V and J ends lost 5 bases and 2 bases respectively, with 15 bases between them. Germline lookup yields CDR1 LNHDA and CDR2 SQIVND (reference sequence). The CDR3 reads CASSPQGGGQETQYF. The DNA of the CDR3 is TGTGCCAGTAGTCCACAGGGTGGGGGGCAAGAGACCCAGTACTTC. Using reference TRBV19 and TRBJ2-5 for the parts outside the CDR3, the full variable domain is DGGITQSPKYLFRKEGQNVTLSCEQNLNHDAMYWYRQDPGQGLRLIYYSQIVNDFQKGDIAEGYSVSREKKESFPLTVTSAQKNPTAFYLCASSPQGGGQETQYFGPGTRLLVL.

This clone was seen a single time. The chain joins TRBV6-5 to TRBJ1-2; 10 bases fit TRBD1. The CDR3 totals 14 residues. V trimming: 5 bases; J trimming: 8 bases; junction bases outside the gene matches: 8. Germline loops: CDR1 MNHEY, CDR2 SVGAGI. CDR3 residues: CASSKDRGTRGYTF. The DNA of the CDR3 is TGTGCCAGCAGTAAGGACAGGGGGACAAGGGGCTACACCTTC.

A few counts support this clone. The genes are TRBV7-9 and TRBJ1-4; 7 nucleotides line up with TRBD1. The CDR3 spans 14 residues. Germline V gives CDR1 SEHNR, CDR2 FQNEAQ (reference sequence). The V gene end was trimmed by 5 bases and the J gene end by 5 bases; junction bases not matched to a gene: 5. CDR3 in DNA: TGTGCCAGCAGCGTCGGGACAGCCAATGAAAAACTGTTTTTT. Protein sequence: CASSVGTANEKLFF.

This chain's CDR3 is CASSPPPLWTASYEQYF. The CDR3, as DNA: TGTGCCAGCAGTCCTCCTCCCCTTTGGACTGCATCCTACGAGCAGTACTTC. This chain joins TRBV28 and TRBJ2-7, with D possibly TRBD2 on 5 matching bases. The CDR3 is 17 residues long. Trimming stripped 5 bases from V and 1 base from J, with 21 bases between. CDR1 is MDHEN, CDR2 SYDVKM, per germline. Full variable domain (rest looked up from reference TRBV28 and TRBJ2-7): DVKVTQSSRYLVKRTGEKVFLECVQDMDHENMFWYRQDPGLGLRLIYFSYDVKMKEKGDIPEGYSVSREKKERFSLILESASTNQTSMYLCASSPPPLWTASYEQYFGPGTRLTVT.

The chain uses TRBV29-1 and TRBJ2-7, with D uncertain. The V and J ends lost 3 bases and 2 bases respectively, with 11 bases between them. Per the germline V gene, CDR1 is SQVTM and CDR2 is ANQGSEA. The length of the CDR3 is 13 residues. The chain's CDR3 is CSVEVAVTYEQYF. CDR3 nucleotide sequence: TGCAGCGTTGAGGTAGCAGTTACCTACGAGCAGTACTTC.

The DNA of the CDR3 is TGTGCCTGTACAGGGTACGAGCAGTACTTC. Its translation is CACTGYEQYF. This rearrangement joins TRBV30 to TRBJ2-7, with D perhaps matching TRBD1 (6 bases). Germline CDR1 GTSNPN, CDR2 SVGIG (reference sequence). Trimming cost V 6 bases and J 4 bases, with 7 bases left between them. This CDR3 contains 10 residues.

The chain recombines TRBV11-3 with TRBJ2-7, with 7 bases fitting TRBD1. V was pared by 4 bases and J by 3 bases, with 15 bases of the junction left unmatched. Germline V lookup: CDR1 SGHNT, CDR2 YENEEA. The CDR3 consists of 17 residues. The CDR3 is CASSSTPHRGTVYEQYF. The CDR3 coding sequence is TGTGCCAGCAGCTCAACCCCGCACAGGGGAACAGTCTACGAGCAGTACTTC.

This clone was detected only a few times. The chain links TRBV7-9 to TRBJ1-1; 8 bases line up with TRBD1. V lost 6 bases and J lost 2; bases outside the gene matches: 5. The CDR3 consists of 14 residues. Germline V CDR1 and CDR2: SEHNR, FQNEAQ (reference sequence). The CDR3 protein is CASRLQGGNTEAFF. The DNA for the CDR3 is TGTGCCAGCAGGCTACAGGGGGGAAACACTGAAGCTTTCTTT. Full variable domain (missing parts from reference TRBV7-9 and TRBJ1-1): DTGVSQNPRHKITKRGQNVTFRCDPISEHNRLYWYRQTLGQGPEFLTYFQNEAQLEKSRLLSDRFSAERPKGSFSTLEIQRTEQGDSAMYLCASRLQGGNTEAFFGQGTRLTVV.

The CDR3, as DNA: TGTGCCAGCAGTTTCCCTAGCGGTTCCAATGAGCAGTTCTTC. It is translated as CASSFPSGSNEQFF. V usage is TRBV28 and J usage is TRBJ2-1; 7 bases map to TRBD2. CDR3 size: 14 residues. Looked up from germline, CDR1 is MDHEN and CDR2 is SYDVKM. The ends lost 3 bases at V and 6 bases at J; junction bases unmatched: 5.

This chain uses TRBV6-4 with TRBJ2-7; 11 nucleotides agree with TRBD1. The junction had 4 bases not matched to a gene; V was cut back by 4 bases and J by 2 bases. Germline V gene data show CDR1 as MRHNA and CDR2 as SNTAGT. The CDR3 is 15 residues long. CDR3 bases: TGTGCCAGCAGTGGTCCGGGACAGGGGGCCTACGAGCAGTACTTC. It yields the protein CASSGPGQGAYEQYF.

The J gene is TRBJ2-1, the V gene TRBV6-1; maybe TRBD1 (6 bases). Per germline, CDR1 MNHNS and CDR2 SASEGT. This CDR3 comprises 17 residues. V was cut by 0 bases and J by 4 bases, with 16 bases left in between. Here the CDR3 DNA reads TGTGCCAGCAGTGAAGCTTCGGAAAGCGGACAGTACAATGAGCAGTTCTTC. This codes for CASSEASESGQYNEQFF.

The chain has TRBV6-5 and TRBJ2-3; 10 bases agree with TRBD2. V was clipped by 7 bases and J by 6 bases; unmatched bases: 7. Germline CDR1 is MNHEY and CDR2 is SVGAGI. This CDR3 is 14 amino acids long. CDR3 in amino acids: CASKASGSGDTQYF. In DNA, the CDR3 is TGTGCCAGCAAGGCTAGCGGGAGTGGGGATACGCAGTATTTT.